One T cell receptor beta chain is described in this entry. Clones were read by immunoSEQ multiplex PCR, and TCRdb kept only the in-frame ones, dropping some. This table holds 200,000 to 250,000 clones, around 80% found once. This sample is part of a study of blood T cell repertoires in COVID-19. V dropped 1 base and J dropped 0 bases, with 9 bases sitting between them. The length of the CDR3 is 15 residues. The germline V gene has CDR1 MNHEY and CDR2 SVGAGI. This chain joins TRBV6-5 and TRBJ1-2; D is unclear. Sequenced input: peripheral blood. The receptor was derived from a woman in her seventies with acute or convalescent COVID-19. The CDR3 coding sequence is TGTGCCAGCAGTTACTGGCCAGGCACTAACTATGGCTACACCTTC. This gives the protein CASSYWPGTNYGYTF.